This TCR beta chain was recovered during a study of early T cells in non-severe SARS-CoV-2 infection (dated by TCRdb to 2020 to 2022). With regard to the full study: TCR sequencing used bulk RNA from unsorted whole blood, so alpha and beta chains could not be paired. What the research found in general, with its limitations: VDJdb matching was skewed toward anti-spike CD8 responses and likely underestimated virus-specific expansions, missing private and CD4 specificities.

Library prep was done by 5' RACE. Sequencing was carried out with a NextSeq 500. In the TCR library protocol, unique molecular identifiers were attached to individual cDNA molecules to correct for PCR bias and sequencing error. Both TCR alpha and beta chains were sequenced, and tight co-correlation was observed between alpha and beta sequence abundances in each sample. In the authors' own workflow: V gene, J gene and CDR3 annotation of TCR sequences was performed with Decombinator V4. TCRs were defined as expanded if a significant change between any two time points was detected under a Poisson model with p below 0.0001. Abundances of TCRs were expressed as counts per million after normalisation to the total number of TCRs sequenced in each sample. MAIT TCRs were defined by TRAV1-2 paired with TRAJ12, TRAJ20 or TRAJ33, and iNKT TCRs by TRAV10 paired with TRAJ18. VDJdb, accessed 1 November 2021, was searched for CMV, EBV and SARS-CoV-2 annotated TCRs, excluding TCRs annotated for multiple antigens. TCRdb reworked the public reads: Q25 trimming with fastp, MiXCR clone assembly, productive beta chains retained. CDR3 protein duplicates are merged, each entry listing the most common genes and DNA. The V and J calls were determined by TCRdb, not by the authors. This sample has around 61,000 distinct CDR3 sequences in its table, and roughly 13% of those were observed once. The ten top clones hold around 2.8% of the sample.

The CDR3 goes from the cysteine to the phenylalanine over 15 residues. Solely the CDR3 DNA is kept, with 45 bases framed from the first base. V ends up 4 bases short and J 3 bases short, with an unmatched junction base count of 10. CDR1 DFQATT and CDR2 SNEGSKA were looked up in the germline V gene (reference sequence). This clonotype was seen many times. The clone's antigen remains unknown. Base qualities are missing; no much larger clone stands one base away. The study was a case-control design nested within a healthcare worker cohort in London, UK, with weekly nasopharyngeal swab PCR tests and blood sampling. Healthcare workers were enrolled in the week of the UK lockdown, from 23 to 31 March 2020, and were followed every week for up to roughly 15 weeks.

This clonotype originated in an adult who was a healthcare worker with PCR-confirmed SARS-CoV-2 infection or an uninfected control (not recorded which). The rearranged chain carries TRBV20-1 and TRBJ2-7; the junction holds 9 bases that match TRBD2. The sample comprised whole blood. The DNA sequence is as follows: TGCAGTGCTATGACTAGCGGCACAGCTCACTACGAGCAGTACTTC. Its translation is CSAMTSGTAHYEQYF.